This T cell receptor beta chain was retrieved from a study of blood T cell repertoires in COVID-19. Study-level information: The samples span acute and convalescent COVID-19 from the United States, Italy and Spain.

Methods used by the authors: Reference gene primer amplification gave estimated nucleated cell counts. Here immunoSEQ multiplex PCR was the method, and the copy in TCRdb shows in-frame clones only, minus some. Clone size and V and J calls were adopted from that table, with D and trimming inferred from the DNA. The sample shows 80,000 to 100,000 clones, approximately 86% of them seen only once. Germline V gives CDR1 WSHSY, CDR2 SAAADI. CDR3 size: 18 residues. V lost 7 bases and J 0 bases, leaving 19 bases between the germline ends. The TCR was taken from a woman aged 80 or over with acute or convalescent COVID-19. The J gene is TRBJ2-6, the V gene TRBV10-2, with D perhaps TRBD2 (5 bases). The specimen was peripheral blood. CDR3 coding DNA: TGCGCCAGCATTGGACTCCTACGGAACGGCTCTGGGGCCAACGTCCTGACTTTC. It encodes CASIGLLRNGSGANVLTF.